These 11 T cell receptor beta chains share one sample of origin, sequenced in a study of cytomegalovirus exposure and HLA in healthy donors. It was with 60 Vbeta and 13 Jbeta primers that the PCR ran. Generated by immunoSEQ multiplex PCR, the TCRdb table keeps only in-frame clones and is missing some. The sample contains under 200,000 clones, about nine tenths of which appear only once. Sequenced sample: PBMCs. The source is a boy aged 2 to 10 in good health and CMV-seronegative.

This chain connects TRBV9 to TRBJ2-1; 13 bases map to TRBD2. There are 16 residues in the CDR3. Unmatched junction bases numbered 6, after V lost 0 bases and J lost 9 bases. Germline CDR1 and CDR2: SGDLS and YYNGEE. The DNA of the CDR3 is TGTGCCAGCAGCGTAGATGTGAGGACTAGCGGGAGTGAGCAGTTCTTC. This translates into CASSVDVRTSGSEQFF.

The chain recombines TRBV23-1 with TRBJ2-1; tentatively, D is TRBD2 (6 bases). TRBV23-1 is annotated as an ORF whose role is uncertain. V lost 3 bases and J lost 5, with 11 bases in between. CDR3 size: 14 residues. The CDR3 DNA reads TGCGCCAGCAGTCATCGAAGGAGGGACAATGAGCAGTTCTTC. This codes for CASSHRRRDNEQFF.

The chain combines TRBV10-2 with TRBJ2-1; tentative D call: TRBD2 (5 bases). The V and J ends lost 2 bases and 0 bases respectively, with 8 bases between them. Per the germline V gene, CDR1 is WSHSY and CDR2 is SAAADI. The CDR3 covers 15 residues. The CDR3 loop reads CASSERGSSYNEQFF. CDR3 coding DNA: TGCGCCAGCAGTGAGCGGGGAAGCTCCTACAATGAGCAGTTCTTC.

This clone has just a few counts. This rearrangement joins TRBV6-1 to TRBJ1-2, with TRBD1 identical over 7 bases. J gave up 4 bases and V 8 bases, and 7 bases lay outside the gene matches. In germline, CDR1 is MNHNS, CDR2 SASEGT. The CDR3 has 13 residues. The CDR3, as DNA: TGTGCCAGCCGATGGGGACAGAGCTATGGCTACACCTTC. This translates into CASRWGQSYGYTF.

The chain carries TRBV10-2 and TRBJ2-3; 16 bases agree with TRBD2. With 6 bases clipped from V and 5 bases from J, the junction kept 11 bases outside the gene matches. Germline V gene sequence: CDR1 WSHSY, CDR2 SAAADI. The CDR3 covers 18 residues. The CDR3 loop is CASRGSGLAGGPEDTQYF. The CDR3, as DNA: TGCGCCAGCAGAGGCTCGGGACTAGCGGGGGGGCCGGAAGATACGCAGTATTTT.

This rearrangement joins TRBV30 to TRBJ2-3; TRBD2 matches at 7 bases. V shed 2 bases and J 5 bases; nucleotides not matched to a gene: 10. The length of the CDR3 is 15 residues. Germline CDR1 GTSNPN, CDR2 SVGIG (reference sequence). The CDR3 protein is CAWSMTSRGRDTQYF. Written as DNA, the CDR3 is TGTGCCTGGAGTATGACTAGCCGGGGAAGAGATACGCAGTATTTT. The complete variable domain, with remaining parts taken from reference TRBV30 and TRBJ2-3, reads SQTIHQWPATLVQPVGSPLSLECTVEGTSNPNLYWYRQAAGRGLQLLFYSVGIGQISSEVPQNLSASRPQDRQFILSSKKLLLSDSGFYLCAWSMTSRGRDTQYFGPGTRLTVL.

The J gene is TRBJ1-2, the V gene TRBV2, with 9 bases fitting TRBD1. The CDR3 has 14 amino acids. CDR1 is SNHLY, CDR2 FYNNEI, per germline. The J segment lost 4 bases and the V segment lost 5 bases, leaving 5 bases of the junction unmatched. CDR3 nucleotides: TGTGCCAGCAGTCTAGACAGGGGGACCTATGGCTACACCTTC. Protein sequence: CASSLDRGTYGYTF.

The J gene is TRBJ1-3, the V gene TRBV5-1; D is uncertain. Between the trimmed V and J ends, which lost 0 bases and 0 bases, there was a span of 10 bases. Per germline, CDR1 SGHRS and CDR2 YFSETQ. This CDR3 has 16 residues. Here the CDR3 DNA reads TGCGCCAGCAGCTTGGCCGGCGGGATCTCTGGAAACACCATATATTTT. Translated, it gives CASSLAGGISGNTIYF.

The chain recombines TRBV25-1 with TRBJ2-5, with a possible D match to TRBD1 (5 bases). The CDR3 covers 13 residues. CDR1 is MGHDK and CDR2 is SYGVNS in the germline V gene. V was shortened by 8 bases and J by 2 bases, with 12 bases between the two germline ends. CDR3 in DNA: TGTGCCAGCGGACCACAGGTACAAGAGACCCAGTACTTC. Its protein product is CASGPQVQETQYF.

V is TRBV6-5 and J is TRBJ2-1; TRBD1 aligns across 7 bases. CDR3 length: 15 amino acids. Germline V CDR1 and CDR2: MNHEY, SVGAGI. The V and J ends lost 5 bases and 5 bases, in that order; junction bases with no gene match: 9. This chain's CDR3 is CASSTTTGDHNEQFF. Here the CDR3 DNA reads TGTGCCAGCAGTACCACCACAGGGGACCACAATGAGCAGTTCTTC.

This chain joins TRBV28 and TRBJ2-7; 9 bases are shared with TRBD1. The junction had 4 bases not matched to a gene; V was cut back by 6 bases and J by 7 bases. The CDR3 is made up of 12 amino acids. CDR1 and CDR2 (germline): MDHEN, SYDVKM. The CDR3 loop is CASRQTGGEQYF. CDR3 DNA: TGTGCCAGCAGACAGACAGGGGGTGAGCAGTACTTC.